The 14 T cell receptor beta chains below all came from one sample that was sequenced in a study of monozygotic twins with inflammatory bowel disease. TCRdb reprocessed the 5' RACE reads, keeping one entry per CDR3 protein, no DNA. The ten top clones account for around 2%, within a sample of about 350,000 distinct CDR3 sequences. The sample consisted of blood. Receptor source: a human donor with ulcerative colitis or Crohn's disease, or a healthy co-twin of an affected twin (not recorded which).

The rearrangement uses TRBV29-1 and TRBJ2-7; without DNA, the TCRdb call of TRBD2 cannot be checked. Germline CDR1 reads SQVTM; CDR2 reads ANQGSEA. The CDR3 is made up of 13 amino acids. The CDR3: CSVVGEPDYEQYF.

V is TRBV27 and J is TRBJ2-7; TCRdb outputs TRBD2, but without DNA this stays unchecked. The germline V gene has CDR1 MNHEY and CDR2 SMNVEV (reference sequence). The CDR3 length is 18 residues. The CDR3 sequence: CASSLDPPGLAGDNEQYF.

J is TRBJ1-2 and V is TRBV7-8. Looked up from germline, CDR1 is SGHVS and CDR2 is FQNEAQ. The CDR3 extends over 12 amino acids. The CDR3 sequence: CASSLAQYGYTF.

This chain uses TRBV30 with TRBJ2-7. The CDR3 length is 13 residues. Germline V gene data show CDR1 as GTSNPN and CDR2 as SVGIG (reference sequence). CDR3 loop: CAWSLDRYHEQYF.

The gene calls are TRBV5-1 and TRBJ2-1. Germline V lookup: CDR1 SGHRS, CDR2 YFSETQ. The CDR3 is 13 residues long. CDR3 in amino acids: CASSLEIYNEQFF.

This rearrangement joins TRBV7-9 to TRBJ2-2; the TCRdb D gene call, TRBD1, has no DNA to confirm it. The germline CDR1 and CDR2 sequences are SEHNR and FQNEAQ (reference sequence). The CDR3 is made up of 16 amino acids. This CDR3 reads CASSLGTGKNTGELFF.

The CDR3 here is CASSLWSTGTAQETQYF. The V and J genes are TRBV5-5 and TRBJ2-5; TCRdb names TRBD1, which stays unverified in the absence of DNA. This CDR3 has 17 amino acids. CDR1 and CDR2 (germline): SGHKS, YYEKEE (reference sequence).

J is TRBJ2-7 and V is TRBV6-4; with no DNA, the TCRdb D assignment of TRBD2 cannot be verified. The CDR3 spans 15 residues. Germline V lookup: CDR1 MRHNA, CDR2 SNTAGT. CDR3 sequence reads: CASSEAVGEGYEQYF.

The CDR3 region is CSVTGTTTQNTGELFF. The chain joins TRBV29-1 to TRBJ2-2; TCRdb outputs TRBD2, but without DNA this stays unchecked. Germline lookup yields CDR1 SQVTM and CDR2 ANQGSEA. CDR3 size: 16 residues.

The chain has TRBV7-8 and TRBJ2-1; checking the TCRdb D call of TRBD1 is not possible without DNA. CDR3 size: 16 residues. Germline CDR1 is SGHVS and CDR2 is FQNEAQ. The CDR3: CASSRYRVSSYNEQFF. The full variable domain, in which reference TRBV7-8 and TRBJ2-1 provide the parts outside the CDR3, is GAGVSQSPRYKVAKRGQDVALRCDPISGHVSLFWYQQALGQGPEFLTYFQNEAQLDKSGLPSDRFFAERPEGSVSTLKIQRTQQEDSAVYLCASSRYRVSSYNEQFFGPGTRLTVL.

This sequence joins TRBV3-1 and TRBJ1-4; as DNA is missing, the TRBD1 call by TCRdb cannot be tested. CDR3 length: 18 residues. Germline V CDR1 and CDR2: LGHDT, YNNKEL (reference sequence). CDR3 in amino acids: CASSQGYRGPGTNEKLFF.

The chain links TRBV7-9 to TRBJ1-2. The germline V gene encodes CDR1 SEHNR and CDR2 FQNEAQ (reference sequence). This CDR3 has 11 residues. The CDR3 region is CASSLETGYTF.

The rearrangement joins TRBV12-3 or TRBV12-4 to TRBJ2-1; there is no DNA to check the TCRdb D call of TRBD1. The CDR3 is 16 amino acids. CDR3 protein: CASSFFRGDSYNEQFF.

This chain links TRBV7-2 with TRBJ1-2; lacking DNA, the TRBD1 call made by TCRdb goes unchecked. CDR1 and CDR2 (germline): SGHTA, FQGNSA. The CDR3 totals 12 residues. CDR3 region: CASSFDRAGYTF.